Below, one T cell receptor beta chain is given with its context. Repertoires were generated with immunoSEQ multiplex PCR, while TCRdb's copy carries only in-frame clones and drops some. The table records about 140,000 clones, 90% to 95% of them present only once. The CDR3 contains 13 residues. The germline V gene has CDR1 SNHLY and CDR2 FYNNEI. V was trimmed by 4 bases and J by 7 bases, leaving 10 bases between them. The data belong to a study of control samples from healthy donors and cancer patients. This chain joins TRBV2 and TRBJ1-4; D remains unclear. The sequenced material came from blood. This sequence was found in a man between 35 and 55 years old in good health. DNA for the CDR3: TGTGCCAGCAGTGTGGGGTATGGTGAAAAACTGTTTTTT. Its protein product is CASSVGYGEKLFF.